A single sample gave rise to the 29 T cell receptor beta chains below, sequenced in a study of T cell responses to AZD1222 COVID-19 vaccine. Clones were read by immunoSEQ multiplex PCR, and TCRdb kept only the in-frame ones, dropping some. This sample has about 90,000 clones; over 75% occur once, and the top ten carry about 6%. Specimen: peripheral blood, collected on day 0 of AZD1222 vaccination. These receptors were collected from an adult in good health.

The chain carries TRBV6-5 and TRBJ2-3, with 10 bases matching TRBD2. V shed 8 bases and J 1 base; nucleotides not matched to a gene: 6. CDR3 size: 15 residues. In germline, CDR1 is MNHEY, CDR2 SVGAGI. The CDR3 loop reads CASQTGTSGTDTQYF. CDR3 in DNA: TGTGCCAGCCAAACCGGGACTAGCGGCACAGATACGCAGTATTTT.

The gene calls are TRBV28 and TRBJ2-3; D gene unclear. The V end was cut by 3 bases, the J end by 3 bases, with 4 bases between. The V gene's germline CDR1 is MDHEN and CDR2 SYDVKM. This CDR3 contains 12 residues. CDR3 sequence reads: CASSLATDTQYF. The CDR3 DNA is TGTGCCAGCAGTTTGGCAACAGATACGCAGTATTTT.

The chain uses TRBV24-1 and TRBJ2-5; D not resolved. The CDR3 loop spans 12 amino acids. V was clipped by 0 bases and J by 4 bases, with 2 bases between them. CDR1 is KGHDR, CDR2 SFDVKD, per germline. CDR3 coding DNA: TGTGCCACCAGTGATTTGCGAGAGACCCAGTACTTC. Translated, it gives CATSDLRETQYF.

This chain joins TRBV3-1 (or the pseudogene TRBV3-2) and TRBJ2-2; no clear D gene. Trimming removed 0 bases from V and 7 bases from J, with 6 bases in between. Germline V lookup: CDR1 LGHDT, CDR2 YNNKEL (reference sequence). CDR3 length: 13 amino acids. The CDR3 nucleotides read TGTGCCAGCAGCCAAGATCGAGACGGGGAGCTGTTTTTT. Translating gives CASSQDRDGELFF.

This chain connects TRBV5-4 to TRBJ2-1; 8 bases match TRBD2. Germline V gives CDR1 SGHNT, CDR2 YYREEE (reference sequence). Trimming cost V 0 bases and J 6 bases; bases outside gene matches: 8. The CDR3 contains 16 residues. The CDR3 is CASSLGLAGSLNEQFF. For the CDR3, the DNA is TGTGCCAGCAGCTTGGGCCTAGCGGGCAGTCTCAATGAGCAGTTCTTC.

The CDR3 region has the DNA TGTGCCAGCAGCCGCTTTGACAGGGGCGACTACGAGCAGTACTTC. Residues: CASSRFDRGDYEQYF. This chain joins TRBV7-9 and TRBJ2-7; 8 bases map to TRBD1. V dropped 5 bases and J dropped 3; count of bases not matched to a gene: 9. This CDR3 has 15 residues. CDR1 and CDR2 (germline): SEHNR, FQNEAQ (reference sequence).

The count of this clone is one. This rearrangement joins TRBV5-1 to TRBJ1-2; D perhaps matches TRBD1 (5 bases). CDR1 is SGHRS and CDR2 is YFSETQ in the germline V gene. Trimming removed 0 bases at V and 6 bases at J, with 15 bases between. There are 15 residues in the CDR3. The CDR3 region is CASSLARQGEDGYTF. The DNA of the CDR3 is TGCGCCAGCAGCTTGGCCCGGCAGGGAGAGGATGGCTACACCTTC.

The chain has TRBV6-5 and TRBJ1-2; the match to TRBD1 covers 7 bases. V lost 4 bases, J lost 2 bases, and 10 bases stayed unmatched. CDR3 length: 16 residues. CDR1 MNHEY and CDR2 SVGAGI come from the germline V gene. CDR3 nucleotides: TGTGCCAGCAGTTCTCAGGACAGGCAACAAAACTATGGCTACACCTTC. Translated: CASSSQDRQQNYGYTF.

The chain joins TRBV29-1 to TRBJ1-2; D is perhaps TRBD1 (5 bases). The CDR3 is 15 residues long. Between the trimmed V and J ends, which lost 1 base and 6 bases, there was a span of 18 bases. Germline lookup yields CDR1 SQVTM and CDR2 ANQGSEA. The CDR3 sequence is CSVEGGGLVKDGYTF. The CDR3 nucleotides read TGCAGCGTTGAAGGGGGGGGTTTGGTCAAGGATGGCTACACCTTC.

This CDR3 is CASSSGTFNQPQHF. The CDR3 DNA reads TGTGCCAGCAGCTCCGGGACATTCAATCAGCCCCAGCATTTT. The gene calls are TRBV28 and TRBJ1-5, with a tentative D call TRBD1 (6 bases). Trimming took 6 bases from V and 3 from J, leaving 12 bases between them. The CDR3 runs to 14 residues. Germline values: CDR1 MDHEN, CDR2 SYDVKM.

The V call is TRBV6-2 or TRBV6-3, the J call TRBJ2-3; perhaps TRBD2 as D (5 bases). Germline loops: CDR1 MNHEY, CDR2 SVGEGT. CDR3 length: 13 residues. Trimming pared 5 bases from V and 11 bases from J, leaving 17 bases between. In DNA form, the CDR3 reads TGTGCCAGCAGTGCGGGCTATGGCACCGAGCAGTATTTT. Its translation: CASSAGYGTEQYF.

The chain recombines TRBV12-3 or TRBV12-4 with TRBJ1-2; the D gene is possibly TRBD1 (5 bases). V lost 4 bases to trimming and J lost 4 bases, with 10 bases between them. The length of the CDR3 is 13 residues. The CDR3 region is CASSWGGVYGYTF. The CDR3 nucleotides read TGTGCCAGCAGTTGGGGCGGAGTCTATGGCTACACCTTC.

This clone was found a few times. The chain combines TRBV10-2 with TRBJ1-1; 7 bases fit TRBD1. Per the germline V gene, CDR1 is WSHSY and CDR2 is SAAADI. The CDR3 is made up of 13 amino acids. V lost 6 bases and J lost 7; bases outside the gene matches: 8. CDR3 sequence: CASSLTGRDEAFF. The CDR3 nucleotides read TGCGCCAGCAGCCTGACAGGGCGGGATGAAGCTTTCTTT.

The chain uses TRBV28 and TRBJ1-4; possibly TRBD1 for D (5 bases). Trimming took 2 bases from V and 5 from J, leaving 15 bases between them. Germline values: CDR1 MDHEN, CDR2 SYDVKM. This CDR3 has 16 amino acids. Written as DNA, the CDR3 is TGTGCCAGCAGTTTAATCGGGGGTCAGATGAATGAAAAACTGTTTTTT. Amino acid sequence: CASSLIGGQMNEKLFF.

This chain links TRBV11-2 with TRBJ2-7; TRBD1 or TRBD2 may be the D gene (7 bases each). Germline V lookup: CDR1 SGHAT, CDR2 FQNNGV. Trimming removed 5 bases from V and 4 bases from J, with 21 bases in between. The CDR3 is 16 amino acids. CDR3: CASSTLGGTDSYEQYF. The CDR3 DNA reads as TGTGCCAGCAGCACACTGGGGGGGACAGACTCTTACGAGCAGTACTTC.

V is TRBV20-1 and J is TRBJ1-1; D not resolved. CDR3 size: 13 residues. Germline CDR1 is DFQATT and CDR2 is SNEGSKA (reference sequence). With 3 bases removed from V and 0 bases from J, the gap between germline ends came to 8 bases. CDR3 in DNA: TGCAGTGCTAGTCTTCCCATGAACACTGAAGCTTTCTTT. This encodes CSASLPMNTEAFF.

The rearrangement joins TRBV6-5 to TRBJ1-5; 10 bases fit TRBD1. In germline, CDR1 is MNHEY, CDR2 SVGAGI. V lost 6 bases and J lost 4; bases outside the gene matches: 6. This CDR3 has 15 residues. The CDR3 is CASSRGQGENQPQHF. The CDR3 DNA sequence: TGTGCCAGCAGCCGCGGACAGGGGGAGAATCAGCCCCAGCATTTT.

The chain joins TRBV3-1 (or the pseudogene TRBV3-2) to TRBJ2-7; unclear D gene. There are 13 residues in the CDR3. Per the germline V gene, CDR1 is LGHDT and CDR2 is YNNKEL (reference sequence). Trimming removed 4 bases at V and 2 bases at J, with 9 bases between. The CDR3 here is CASSLARTYEQYF. CDR3 sequence (DNA): TGTGCCAGCAGCCTAGCCAGAACCTACGAGCAGTACTTC.

The V gene is TRBV7-2, the J gene TRBJ2-2, with 8 bases lining up with TRBD1. From germline, CDR1 is SGHTA and CDR2 FQGNSA. CDR3 length: 15 amino acids. V shed 0 bases, J shed 7 bases, and the junction held 4 bases outside the gene matches. CDR3 sequence reads: CASSLAARGLGELFF. CDR3 nucleotides: TGTGCCAGCAGCTTAGCTGCCAGGGGGCTCGGGGAGCTGTTTTTT.

V and J are TRBV5-1 and TRBJ2-1, with TRBD2 matching over 7 bases. Germline loops: CDR1 SGHRS, CDR2 YFSETQ. CDR3 length: 18 amino acids. Losses at the gene ends were 3 bases for V and 4 bases for J; bases not matched to a gene: 16. The CDR3 coding sequence is TGCGCCAGCAGCTCCCTCGGGGAGGGAAAGACCTCGTACAATGAGCAGTTCTTC. Its translation is CASSSLGEGKTSYNEQFF.

The chain combines TRBV13 with TRBJ2-7; TRBD1 agrees at 7 bases. Germline CDR1 is PRHDT and CDR2 is FYEKMQ (reference sequence). Trimming took 8 bases from V and 6 from J; bases not matched to a gene: 10. The CDR3 covers 13 residues. CDR3 coding DNA: TGTGCCAGCGGGTGGGGACAGTCCGGCGAGCAGTACTTC. Its translation: CASGWGQSGEQYF. Combining the CDR3 with reference TRBV13 and TRBJ2-7 gives the whole variable domain AAGVIQSPRHLIKEKRETATLKCYPIPRHDTVYWYQQGPGQDPQFLISFYEKMQSDKGSIPDRFSAQQFSDYHSELNMSSLELGDSALYFCASGWGQSGEQYFGPGTRLTVT.

The chain uses TRBV6-5 and TRBJ2-1; 8 nucleotides align to TRBD2. After removal of 4 bases from V and 4 bases from J, the junction contained 3 bases not matched to a gene. The CDR3 consists of 14 residues. Germline V CDR1 and CDR2: MNHEY, SVGAGI. The CDR3 here is CASSWTSSYNEQFF. CDR3 sequence (DNA): TGTGCCAGCAGTTGGACTAGCAGTTACAATGAGCAGTTCTTC.

V is TRBV7-3 and J is TRBJ2-1; no clear D gene. CDR3 size: 15 residues. V shed 2 bases and J shed 5 bases, with 13 bases lying between them. Germline loops: CDR1 SGHTA, CDR2 FQGTGA. The CDR3 sequence is CASSLGDSIHNEQFF. The CDR3 region has the DNA TGTGCCAGCAGCTTAGGAGACTCGATACACAATGAGCAGTTCTTC. The full variable domain, completed using reference TRBV7-3 and TRBJ2-1, is GAGVSQTPSNKVTEKGKYVELRCDPISGHTALYWYRQSLGQGPEFLIYFQGTGAADDSGLPNDRFFAVRPEGSVSTLKIQRTERGDSAVYLCASSLGDSIHNEQFFGPGTRLTVL.

This chain links TRBV27 with TRBJ2-7, with 9 bases aligning to TRBD1. V gave up 6 bases and J gave up 3 bases; unmatched junction bases: 9. This CDR3 has 15 residues. The germline V gene encodes CDR1 MNHEY and CDR2 SMNVEV (reference sequence). CDR3 coding DNA: TGTGCCAGCAGCCGCGGGACAGGGTCTTTCTACGAGCAGTACTTC. Amino acids: CASSRGTGSFYEQYF.

This clone was seen a single time. This sequence joins TRBV9 and TRBJ1-1; D may be TRBD1 (5 bases). CDR1 and CDR2 (germline): SGDLS, YYNGEE. The V end was cut by 4 bases, the J end by 7 bases, with 11 bases between. This CDR3 spans 12 amino acids. DNA for the CDR3: TGTGCCAGCAGCTCCAGGGTGGATGAAGCTTTCTTT. Protein product: CASSSRVDEAFF.

The V and J genes are TRBV4-2 and TRBJ2-1; 7 bases align to TRBD2. The V segment lost 4 bases and the J segment 6 bases; nucleotides outside the gene matches: 18. Per the germline V gene, CDR1 is LGHNA and CDR2 is YNFKEQ. CDR3 length equals 18 residues. As DNA, the CDR3 is TGTGCCAGCAGCCGACCCCGCTGGGAGGCTAGCGGCCCCAATGAGCAGTTCTTC. Protein: CASSRPRWEASGPNEQFF.

The rearrangement uses TRBV19 and TRBJ1-2; D may be TRBD1 (5 bases). The V gene lost 4 bases and the J gene lost 2 bases, with 8 bases spanning the gap. Germline CDR1 LNHDA, CDR2 SQIVND (reference sequence). The CDR3 consists of 13 residues. The CDR3, as DNA: TGTGCCAGTAGTAGGTCAGGGAACTATGGCTACACCTTC. This translates into CASSRSGNYGYTF.

The chain carries TRBV5-4 and TRBJ2-1; tentatively, D is TRBD2 (6 bases). Looked up from germline, CDR1 is SGHNT and CDR2 is YYREEE (reference sequence). This CDR3 is 12 amino acids long. V was pared by 4 bases and J by 6 bases, with 8 bases between. The chain's CDR3 is CASSMTSNEQFF. As DNA, the CDR3 is TGTGCCAGCAGCATGACTAGCAATGAGCAGTTCTTC.

The genes are TRBV5-1 and TRBJ2-6; D call uncertain. V was shortened by 4 bases and J by 0 bases, with 11 bases between the two germline ends. The germline CDR1 and CDR2 sequences are SGHRS and YFSETQ. The CDR3 totals 16 residues. As DNA, the CDR3 is TGCGCCAGCAGCCCGGTGCTGACCTCTGGGGCCAACGTCCTGACTTTC. Protein sequence: CASSPVLTSGANVLTF.